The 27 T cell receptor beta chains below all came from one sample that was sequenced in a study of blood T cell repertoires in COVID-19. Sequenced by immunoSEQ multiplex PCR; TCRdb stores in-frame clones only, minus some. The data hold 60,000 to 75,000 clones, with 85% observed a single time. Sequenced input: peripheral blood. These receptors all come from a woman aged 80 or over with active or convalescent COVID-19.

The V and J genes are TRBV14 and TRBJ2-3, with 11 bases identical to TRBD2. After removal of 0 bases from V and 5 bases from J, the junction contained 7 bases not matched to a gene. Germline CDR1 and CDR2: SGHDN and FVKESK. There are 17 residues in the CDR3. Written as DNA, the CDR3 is TGTGCCAGCAGCCAAGATCTTAGCGGGGGGGCAGGAGATACGCAGTATTTT. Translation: CASSQDLSGGAGDTQYF.

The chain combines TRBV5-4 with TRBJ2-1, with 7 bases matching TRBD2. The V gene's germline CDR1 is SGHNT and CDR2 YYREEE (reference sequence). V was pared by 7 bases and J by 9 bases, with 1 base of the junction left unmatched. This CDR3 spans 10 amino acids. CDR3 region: CASGEGEQFF. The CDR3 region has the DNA TGTGCCAGCGGGGAGGGTGAGCAGTTCTTC.

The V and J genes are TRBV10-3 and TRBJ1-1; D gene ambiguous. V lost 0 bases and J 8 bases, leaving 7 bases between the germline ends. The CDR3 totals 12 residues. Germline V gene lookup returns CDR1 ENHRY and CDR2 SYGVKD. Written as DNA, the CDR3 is TGTGCCATCAGTGAGTCCAGGCGCGAAGCTTTCTTT. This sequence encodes CAISESRREAFF.

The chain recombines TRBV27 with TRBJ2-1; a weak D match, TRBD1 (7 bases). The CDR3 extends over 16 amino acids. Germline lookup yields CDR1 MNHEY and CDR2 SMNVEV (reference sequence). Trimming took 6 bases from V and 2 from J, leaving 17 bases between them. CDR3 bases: TGTGCCAGCAGGTTGGAGGGGGCGCAGGCCTACAATGAGCAGTTCTTC. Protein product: CASRLEGAQAYNEQFF.

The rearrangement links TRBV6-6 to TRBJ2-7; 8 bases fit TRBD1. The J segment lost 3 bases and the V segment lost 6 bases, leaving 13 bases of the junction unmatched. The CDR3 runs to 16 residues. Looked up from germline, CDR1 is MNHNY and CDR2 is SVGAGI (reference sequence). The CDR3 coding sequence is TGTGCCAGCAGCCCACCCGACAGGGGCCCCCACTACGAGCAGTACTTC. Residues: CASSPPDRGPHYEQYF.

CDR3 protein: CASSFSAGELFF. For the CDR3, the DNA is TGTGCCAGCAGCTTTTCTGCCGGGGAGCTGTTTTTT. The rearrangement joins TRBV7-9 to TRBJ2-2, with D hard to call. The CDR3 has 12 residues. Germline CDR1 SEHNR, CDR2 FQNEAQ (reference sequence). Trimming removed 3 bases from V and 6 bases from J, with 5 bases in between.

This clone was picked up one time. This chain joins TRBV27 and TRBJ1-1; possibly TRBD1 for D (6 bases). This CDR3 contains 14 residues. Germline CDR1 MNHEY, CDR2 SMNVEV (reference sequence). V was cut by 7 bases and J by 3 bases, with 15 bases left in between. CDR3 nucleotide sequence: TGTGCCAGCATAAGATGGGGGCCTTACACTGAAGCTTTCTTT. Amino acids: CASIRWGPYTEAFF.

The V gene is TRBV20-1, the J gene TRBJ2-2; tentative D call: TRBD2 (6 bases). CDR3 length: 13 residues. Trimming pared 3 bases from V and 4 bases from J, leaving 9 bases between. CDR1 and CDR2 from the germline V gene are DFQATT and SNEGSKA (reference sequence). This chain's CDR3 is CSASLGGTGELFF. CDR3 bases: TGCAGTGCTAGTCTGGGGGGCACCGGGGAGCTGTTTTTT.

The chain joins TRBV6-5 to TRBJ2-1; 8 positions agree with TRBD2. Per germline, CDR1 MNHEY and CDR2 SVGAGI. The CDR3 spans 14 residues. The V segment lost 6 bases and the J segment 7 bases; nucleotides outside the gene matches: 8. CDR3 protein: CASSRREGGNEQFF. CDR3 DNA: TGTGCCAGCAGCCGTCGGGAGGGGGGGAATGAGCAGTTCTTC.

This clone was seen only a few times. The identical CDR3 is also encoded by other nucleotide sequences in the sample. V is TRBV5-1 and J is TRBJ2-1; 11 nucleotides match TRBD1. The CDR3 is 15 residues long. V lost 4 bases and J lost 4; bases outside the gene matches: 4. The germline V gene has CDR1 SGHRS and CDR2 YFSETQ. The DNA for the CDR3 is TGCGCCAGCAGCCCCGGACAGGGGGCTTACAATGAGCAGTTCTTC. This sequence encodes CASSPGQGAYNEQFF.

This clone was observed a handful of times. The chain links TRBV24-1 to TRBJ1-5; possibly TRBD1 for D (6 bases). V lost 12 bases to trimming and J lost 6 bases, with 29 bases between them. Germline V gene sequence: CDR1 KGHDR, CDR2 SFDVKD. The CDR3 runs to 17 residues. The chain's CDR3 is CAPYEMTPLQGSQPQHF. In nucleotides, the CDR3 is TGTGCCCCCTATGAAATGACCCCATTACAGGGATCTCAGCCCCAGCATTTT.

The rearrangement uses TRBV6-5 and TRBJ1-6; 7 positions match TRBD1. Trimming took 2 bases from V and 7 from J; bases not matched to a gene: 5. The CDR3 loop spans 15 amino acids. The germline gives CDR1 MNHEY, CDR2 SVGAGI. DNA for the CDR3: TGTGCCAGCAGTTACGACAGGGCGGGGAATTCACCCCTCCACTTT. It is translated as CASSYDRAGNSPLHF.

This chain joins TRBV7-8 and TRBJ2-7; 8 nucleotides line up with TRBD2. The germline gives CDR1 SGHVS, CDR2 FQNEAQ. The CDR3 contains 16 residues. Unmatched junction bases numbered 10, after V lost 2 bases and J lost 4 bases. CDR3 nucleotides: TGTGCCAGCAGCTTAAATCCGCTAGCGGGCCGGTACGAGCAGTACTTC. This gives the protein CASSLNPLAGRYEQYF.

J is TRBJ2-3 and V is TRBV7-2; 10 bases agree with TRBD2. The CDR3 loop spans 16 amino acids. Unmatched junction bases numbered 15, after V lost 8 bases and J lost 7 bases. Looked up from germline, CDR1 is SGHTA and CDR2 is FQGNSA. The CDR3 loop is CASFPDLAGVGNTQYF. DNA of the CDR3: TGTGCCAGCTTCCCAGACCTAGCGGGGGTTGGAAATACGCAGTATTTT.

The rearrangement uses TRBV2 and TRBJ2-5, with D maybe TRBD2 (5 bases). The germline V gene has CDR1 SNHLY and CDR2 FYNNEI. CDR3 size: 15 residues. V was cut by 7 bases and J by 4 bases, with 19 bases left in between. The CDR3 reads CASIKGPGEGETQYF. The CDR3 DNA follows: TGTGCCAGCATAAAAGGGCCCGGGGAAGGAGAGACCCAGTACTTC.

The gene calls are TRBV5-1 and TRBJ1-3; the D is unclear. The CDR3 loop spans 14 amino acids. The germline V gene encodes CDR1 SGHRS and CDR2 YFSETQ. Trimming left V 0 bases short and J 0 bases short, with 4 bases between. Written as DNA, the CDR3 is TGCGCCAGCAGCTTGGACAGCTCTGGAAACACCATATATTTT. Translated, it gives CASSLDSSGNTIYF.

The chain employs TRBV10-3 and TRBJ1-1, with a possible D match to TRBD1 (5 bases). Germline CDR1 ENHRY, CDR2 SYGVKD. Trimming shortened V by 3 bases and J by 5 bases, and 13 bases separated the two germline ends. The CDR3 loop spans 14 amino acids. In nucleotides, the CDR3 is TGTGCCATCAGTGATATGCTTCAGGGAACTGAAGCTTTCTTT. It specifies CAISDMLQGTEAFF.

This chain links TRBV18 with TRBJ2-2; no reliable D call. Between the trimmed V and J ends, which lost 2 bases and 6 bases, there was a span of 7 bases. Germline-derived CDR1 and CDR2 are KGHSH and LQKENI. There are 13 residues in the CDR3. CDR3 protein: CASSPVIAGELFF. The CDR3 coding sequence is TGTGCCAGCTCACCAGTTATTGCCGGGGAGCTGTTTTTT.

The CDR3 nucleotides are TGTGCCAGCAGCCCTCTCGGGGGTGCGGGCGCGAACACCGGGGAGCTGTTTTTT. Amino acids: CASSPLGGAGANTGELFF. The rearrangement joins TRBV4-2 to TRBJ2-2; possibly TRBD2 for D (6 bases). Germline-derived CDR1 and CDR2 are LGHNA and YNFKEQ. The V end lost 4 bases, the J end lost 0 bases, and 18 bases lay between the germline ends. The CDR3 has 18 amino acids.

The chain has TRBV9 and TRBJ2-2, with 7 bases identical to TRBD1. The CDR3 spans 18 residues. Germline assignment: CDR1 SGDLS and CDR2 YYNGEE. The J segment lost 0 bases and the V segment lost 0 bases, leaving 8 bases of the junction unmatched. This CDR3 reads CASSVDPRQGTNTGELFF. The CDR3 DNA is TGTGCCAGCAGCGTAGACCCGAGACAGGGAACGAACACCGGGGAGCTGTTTTTT.

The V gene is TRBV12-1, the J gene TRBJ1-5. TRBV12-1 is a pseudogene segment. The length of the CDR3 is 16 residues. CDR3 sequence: CASSLKGGRINQPQHF. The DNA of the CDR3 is TGTGCCAGCAGCTTAAAGGGGGGGCGCATCAATCAGCCCCAGCATTTT.

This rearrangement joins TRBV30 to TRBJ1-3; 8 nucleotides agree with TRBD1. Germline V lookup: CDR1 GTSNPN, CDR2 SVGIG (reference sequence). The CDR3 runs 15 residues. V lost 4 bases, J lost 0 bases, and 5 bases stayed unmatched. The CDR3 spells CAWKDRDLSGNTIYF. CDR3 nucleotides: TGTGCCTGGAAGGACAGGGACCTCTCTGGAAACACCATATATTTT.

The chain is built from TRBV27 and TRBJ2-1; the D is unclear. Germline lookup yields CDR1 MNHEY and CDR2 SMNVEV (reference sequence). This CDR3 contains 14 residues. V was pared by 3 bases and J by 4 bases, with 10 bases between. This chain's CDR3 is CASSFRQLYNEQFF. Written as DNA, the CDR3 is TGTGCCAGCAGTTTCAGGCAACTTTACAATGAGCAGTTCTTC.

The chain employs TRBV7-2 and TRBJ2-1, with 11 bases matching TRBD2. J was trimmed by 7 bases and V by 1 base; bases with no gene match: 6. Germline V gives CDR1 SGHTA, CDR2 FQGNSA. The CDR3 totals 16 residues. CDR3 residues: CASSLVGTSGLNEQFF. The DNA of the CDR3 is TGTGCCAGCAGCTTAGTTGGGACTAGCGGTCTAAATGAGCAGTTCTTC.

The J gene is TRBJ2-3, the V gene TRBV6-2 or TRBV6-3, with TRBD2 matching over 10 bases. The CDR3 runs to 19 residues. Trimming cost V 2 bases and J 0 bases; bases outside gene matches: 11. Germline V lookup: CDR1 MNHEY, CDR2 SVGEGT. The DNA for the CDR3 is TGTGCCAGCAGTTACCTAGCGGGGGACTCTTTACCTAGCACAGATACGCAGTATTTT. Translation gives CASSYLAGDSLPSTDTQYF.

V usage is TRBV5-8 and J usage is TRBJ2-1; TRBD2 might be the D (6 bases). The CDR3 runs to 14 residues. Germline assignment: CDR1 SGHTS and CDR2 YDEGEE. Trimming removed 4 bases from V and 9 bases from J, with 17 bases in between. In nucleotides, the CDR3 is TGTGCCAGCAGCCCGAAGACTAGATCTGGTGAGCAGTTCTTC. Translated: CASSPKTRSGEQFF.

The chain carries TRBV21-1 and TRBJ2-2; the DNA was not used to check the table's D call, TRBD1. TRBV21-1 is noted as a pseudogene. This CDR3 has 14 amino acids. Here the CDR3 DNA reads TGTGCCAGCAGCTCTCAGGGTTTGGTCGGGGAGCTGTTTTTT. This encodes CASSSQGLVGELFF.